This T cell receptor (beta chain) was documented in a study of monozygotic twins with inflammatory bowel disease. Study findings and constraints: Versus healthy twins, IBD patients showed fewer clonotypes shared with others, especially with disease activity. Repertoire likeness was no different across concordant and discordant twins, perhaps owing to restricted power.

The germline gives CDR1 SQVTM, CDR2 ANQGSEA. The CDR3 covers 17 residues. TCR libraries each used approximately 4,000 ng of total RNA. The template switching step added UMIs that contained a 6-nucleotide sample barcode. Using the 5' RACE reads, TCRdb records one entry per CDR3 protein without DNA. Here the sample table reports approximately 380,000 distinct CDR3 sequences. Worth noting for this clonotype: Its antigen is still unknown.

The sequence was collected from a human donor with ulcerative colitis or Crohn's disease, or a healthy co-twin of an affected twin (not recorded which). The chain uses TRBV29-1 and TRBJ2-6; there is no DNA to check the TCRdb D call of TRBD1. Sequencing input: blood. This CDR3 reads CSVEDPSRGSGANVLTF.